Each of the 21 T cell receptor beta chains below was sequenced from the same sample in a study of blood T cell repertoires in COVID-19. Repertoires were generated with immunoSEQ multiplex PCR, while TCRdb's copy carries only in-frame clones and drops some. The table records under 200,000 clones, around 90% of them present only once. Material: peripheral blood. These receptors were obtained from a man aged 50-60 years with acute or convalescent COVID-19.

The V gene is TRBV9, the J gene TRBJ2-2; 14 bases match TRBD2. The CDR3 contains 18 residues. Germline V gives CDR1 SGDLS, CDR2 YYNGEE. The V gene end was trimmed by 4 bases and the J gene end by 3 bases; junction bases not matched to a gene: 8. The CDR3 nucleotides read TGTGCCAGCAGCTCCGAGGGACTAGCGGGGGCCTACACCGGGGAGCTGTTTTTT. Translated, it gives CASSSEGLAGAYTGELFF. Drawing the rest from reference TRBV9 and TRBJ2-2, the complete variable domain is DSGVTQTPKHLITATGQRVTLRCSPRSGDLSVYWYQQSLDQGLQFLIQYYNGEERAKGNILERFSAQQFPDLHSELNLSSLELGDSALYFCASSSEGLAGAYTGELFFGEGSRLTVL.

CDR3 bases: TGCAGCGTTGCGTCCAGCGGGGGTTACAATGAGCAGTTCTTC. Its protein product is CSVASSGGYNEQFF. The chain combines TRBV29-1 with TRBJ2-1; 8 nucleotides align to TRBD2. CDR1 and CDR2 from the germline V gene are SQVTM and ANQGSEA. Trimming cost V 4 bases and J 4 bases; bases outside gene matches: 6. CDR3 length: 14 residues.

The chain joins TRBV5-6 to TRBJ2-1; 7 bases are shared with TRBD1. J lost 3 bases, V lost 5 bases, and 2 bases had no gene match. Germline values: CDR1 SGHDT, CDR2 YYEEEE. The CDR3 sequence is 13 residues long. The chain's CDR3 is CASSGQVYNEQFF. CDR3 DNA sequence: TGTGCCAGCAGTGGACAGGTCTACAATGAGCAGTTCTTC.

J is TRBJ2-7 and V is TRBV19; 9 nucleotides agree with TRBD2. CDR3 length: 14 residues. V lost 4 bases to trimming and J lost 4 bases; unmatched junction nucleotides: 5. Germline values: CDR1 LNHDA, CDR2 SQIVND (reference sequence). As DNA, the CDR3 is TGTGCCAGTAGTACCGTAGCGGGAGAGTACGAGCAGTACTTC. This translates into CASSTVAGEYEQYF.

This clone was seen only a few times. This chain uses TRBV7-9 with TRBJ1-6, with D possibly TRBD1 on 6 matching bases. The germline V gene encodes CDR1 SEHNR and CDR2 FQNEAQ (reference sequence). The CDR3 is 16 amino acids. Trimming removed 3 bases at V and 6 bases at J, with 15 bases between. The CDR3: CASSLGGAGTNSPLHF. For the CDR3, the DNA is TGTGCCAGCAGCTTGGGGGGGGCAGGGACTAATTCACCCCTCCACTTT.

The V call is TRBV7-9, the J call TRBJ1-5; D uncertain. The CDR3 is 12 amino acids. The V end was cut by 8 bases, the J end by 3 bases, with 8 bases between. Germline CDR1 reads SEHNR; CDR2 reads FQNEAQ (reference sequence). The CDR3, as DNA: TGTGCCAGCGGGCGGGACAATCAGCCCCAGCATTTT. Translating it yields CASGRDNQPQHF. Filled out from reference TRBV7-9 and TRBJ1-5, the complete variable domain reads DTGVSQNPRHKITKRGQNVTFRCDPISEHNRLYWYRQTLGQGPEFLTYFQNEAQLEKSRLLSDRFSAERPKGSFSTLEIQRTEQGDSAMYLCASGRDNQPQHFGDGTRLSIL.

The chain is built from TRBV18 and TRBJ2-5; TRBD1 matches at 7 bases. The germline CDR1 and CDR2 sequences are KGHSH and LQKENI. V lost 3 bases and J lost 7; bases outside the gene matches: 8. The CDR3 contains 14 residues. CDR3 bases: TGTGCCAGCTCACCTGGACAGGTCAGGGCGACCCAGTACTTC. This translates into CASSPGQVRATQYF.

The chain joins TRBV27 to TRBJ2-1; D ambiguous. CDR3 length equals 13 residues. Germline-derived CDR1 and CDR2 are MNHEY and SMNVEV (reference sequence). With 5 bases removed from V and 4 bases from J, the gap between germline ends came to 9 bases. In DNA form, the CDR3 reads TGTGCCAGCAGTGCGCGGAGATACAATGAGCAGTTCTTC. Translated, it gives CASSARRYNEQFF.

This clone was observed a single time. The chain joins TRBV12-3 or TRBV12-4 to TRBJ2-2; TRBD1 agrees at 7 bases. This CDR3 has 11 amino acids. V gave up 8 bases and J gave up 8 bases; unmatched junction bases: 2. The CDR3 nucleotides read TGTGCCAGCTCCAGGGGGGGGGAGCTGTTTTTT. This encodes CASSRGGELFF.

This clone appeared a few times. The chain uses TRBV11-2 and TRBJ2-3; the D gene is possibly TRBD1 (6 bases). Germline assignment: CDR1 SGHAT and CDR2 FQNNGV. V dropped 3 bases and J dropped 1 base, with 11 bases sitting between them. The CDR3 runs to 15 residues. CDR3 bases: TGTGCCAGCAGCTTGTCACAGGGTCGCACAGATACGCAGTATTTT. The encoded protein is CASSLSQGRTDTQYF.

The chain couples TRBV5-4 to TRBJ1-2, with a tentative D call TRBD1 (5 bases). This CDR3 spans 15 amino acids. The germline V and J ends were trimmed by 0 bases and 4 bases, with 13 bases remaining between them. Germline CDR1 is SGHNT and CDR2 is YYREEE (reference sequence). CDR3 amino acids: CASSLEAGVIYGYTF. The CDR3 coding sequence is TGTGCCAGCAGCTTGGAGGCGGGGGTAATCTATGGCTACACCTTC.

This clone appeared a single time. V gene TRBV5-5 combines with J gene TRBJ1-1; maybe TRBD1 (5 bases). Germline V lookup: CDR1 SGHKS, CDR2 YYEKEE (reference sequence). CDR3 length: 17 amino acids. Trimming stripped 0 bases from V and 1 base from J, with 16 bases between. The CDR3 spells CASSLEGWVGPNTEAFF. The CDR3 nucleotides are TGTGCCAGCAGCTTGGAAGGGTGGGTGGGGCCGAACACTGAAGCTTTCTTT.

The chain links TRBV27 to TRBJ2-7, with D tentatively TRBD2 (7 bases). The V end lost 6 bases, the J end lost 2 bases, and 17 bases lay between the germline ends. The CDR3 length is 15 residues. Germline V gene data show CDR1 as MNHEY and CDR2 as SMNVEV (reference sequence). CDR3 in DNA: TGTGCCAGCAGCCCGACGGGGGGCAAGCCCTACGAGCAGTACGTC. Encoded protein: CASSPTGGKPYEQYV.

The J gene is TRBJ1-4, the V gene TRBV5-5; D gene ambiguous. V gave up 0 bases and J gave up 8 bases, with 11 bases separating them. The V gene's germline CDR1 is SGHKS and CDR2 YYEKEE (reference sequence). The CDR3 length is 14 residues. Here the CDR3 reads CASSLERRQEKLFF. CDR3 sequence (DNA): TGTGCCAGCAGCTTGGAGCGCCGCCAAGAAAAACTGTTTTTT.

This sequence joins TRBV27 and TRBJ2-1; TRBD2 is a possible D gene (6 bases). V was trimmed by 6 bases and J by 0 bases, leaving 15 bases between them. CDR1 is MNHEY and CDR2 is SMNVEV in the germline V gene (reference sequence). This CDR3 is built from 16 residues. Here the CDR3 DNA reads TGTGCCAGCAGCGGAGGGGAAGGGAGCTCCTACAATGAGCAGTTCTTC. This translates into CASSGGEGSSYNEQFF.

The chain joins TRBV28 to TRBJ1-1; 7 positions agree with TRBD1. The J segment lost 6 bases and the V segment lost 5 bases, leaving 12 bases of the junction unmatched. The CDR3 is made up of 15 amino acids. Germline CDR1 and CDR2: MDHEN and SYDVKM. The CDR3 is CASSRQGLGKSEAFF. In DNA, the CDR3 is TGTGCCAGCAGTCGACAGGGACTGGGGAAGTCTGAAGCTTTCTTT.

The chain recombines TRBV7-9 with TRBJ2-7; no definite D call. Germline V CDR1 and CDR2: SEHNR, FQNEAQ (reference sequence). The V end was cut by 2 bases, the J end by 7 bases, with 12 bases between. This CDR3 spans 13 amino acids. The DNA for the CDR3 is TGTGCCAGCAGCTTAACGACATACAGTGAGCAGTACGTC. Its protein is CASSLTTYSEQYV.

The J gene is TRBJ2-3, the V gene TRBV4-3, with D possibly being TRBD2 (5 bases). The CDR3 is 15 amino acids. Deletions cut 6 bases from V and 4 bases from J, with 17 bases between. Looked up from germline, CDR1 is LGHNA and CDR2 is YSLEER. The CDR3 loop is CASRDRGLMADTQYF. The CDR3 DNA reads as TGCGCCAGCAGAGACCGGGGTTTGATGGCAGATACGCAGTATTTT.

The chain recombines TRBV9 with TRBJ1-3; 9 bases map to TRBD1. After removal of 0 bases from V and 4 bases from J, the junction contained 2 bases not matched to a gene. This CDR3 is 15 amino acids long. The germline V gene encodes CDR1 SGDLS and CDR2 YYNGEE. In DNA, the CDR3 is TGTGCCAGCAGCGTAGTGGGACAGGGCGGAAACACCATATATTTT. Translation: CASSVVGQGGNTIYF.

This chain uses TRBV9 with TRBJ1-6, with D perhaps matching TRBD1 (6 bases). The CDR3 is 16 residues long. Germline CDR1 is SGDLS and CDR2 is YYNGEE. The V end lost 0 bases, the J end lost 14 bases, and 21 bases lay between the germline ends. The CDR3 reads CASSVAVQGQISALHF. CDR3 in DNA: TGTGCCAGCAGCGTAGCGGTACAAGGACAGATTTCGGCCCTCCACTTT.

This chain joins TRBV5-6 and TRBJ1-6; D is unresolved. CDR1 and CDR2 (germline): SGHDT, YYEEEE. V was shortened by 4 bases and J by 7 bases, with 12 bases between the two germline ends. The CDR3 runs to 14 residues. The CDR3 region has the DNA TGTGCCAGCAGCCTTGGCCGGGGAAATTCACCCCTCCACTTT. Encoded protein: CASSLGRGNSPLHF.